The clone carrying this TCR beta chain has more than one count but fewer than ten. What it binds is unknown. This entry comes from a study of T-cell memory formation after mild COVID-19. Study-level results: The SARS-CoV-2 specificity of second-wave clones reaching peak at day 37 remained unverified.

Germline V gene lookup returns CDR1 SGHNT and CDR2 YYREEE (reference sequence). CDR3 length equals 16 residues. Between the trimmed V and J ends, which lost 0 bases and 6 bases, there was a span of 19 bases. TCRdb recomputed calls from the 5' RACE reads with MiXCR, one row per CDR3 protein. The data hold more than 450,000 distinct CDR3 sequences, with 15% to 20% observed a single time. V is TRBV5-4 and J is TRBJ2-7; perhaps TRBD2 as D (6 bases). The receptor comes from an adult woman who had mild COVID-19 (a few samples of this study predate the infection). Cell type and time point are not known. The specimen was PBMCs or a T cell subset sorted from them (not recorded which). As DNA, the CDR3 is TGTGCCAGCAGCTTGGGGAGTGCGGGAACCCGGGGCGAGCAGTACTTC. It encodes CASSLGSAGTRGEQYF.